This T cell receptor beta chain was profiled in a study of blood T cells in healthy people across ages. Study results and limitations: Naive T cell percentage showed a strong correlation with the diversity of TCR beta.

A second PCR of 7 to 11 cycles used a sample-barcoded 5' primer and a J-beta primer mix. TCRdb re-analysed the 5' RACE reads in MiXCR, keeping a single row per CDR3 protein. Of about 930,000 distinct CDR3 sequences in the sample, around 29% were seen once. Germline CDR1 is SGHAT and CDR2 is FQNNGV. J gave up 5 bases and V 0 bases, and 11 bases lay outside the gene matches. The length of the CDR3 is 17 residues. As regards this clonotype: Its antigen is currently unknown.

These same data were also listed under a study on T cells of mothers and their children. That study reports: The authors added sample barcodes and 2-4 random nucleotides using the M1S primer of the second PCR.

This TCR was sampled from a woman aged 40 to 50 in good health. The J gene is TRBJ2-3, the V gene TRBV11-2; 7 bases match TRBD2. Sequencing was carried out using blood. CDR3 DNA: TGTGCCAGCAGCTTAGATCCGGGGAGACTAGCTGTAGATACGCAGTATTTT. Translation gives CASSLDPGRLAVDTQYF.